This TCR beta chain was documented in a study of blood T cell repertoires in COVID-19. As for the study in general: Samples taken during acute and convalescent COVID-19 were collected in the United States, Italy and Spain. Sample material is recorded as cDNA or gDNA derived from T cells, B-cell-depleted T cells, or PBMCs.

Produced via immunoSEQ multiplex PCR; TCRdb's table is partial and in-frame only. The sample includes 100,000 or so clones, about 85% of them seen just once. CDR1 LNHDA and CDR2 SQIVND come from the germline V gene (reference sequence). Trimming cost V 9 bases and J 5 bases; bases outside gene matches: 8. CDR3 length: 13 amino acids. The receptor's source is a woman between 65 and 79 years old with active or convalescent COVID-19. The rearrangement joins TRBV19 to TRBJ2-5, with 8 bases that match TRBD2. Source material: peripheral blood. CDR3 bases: TGTGCCAGCGGGAGGGCCATCGAGGAGACCCAGTACTTC. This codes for CASGRAIEETQYF.